This TCR beta chain was sequenced for a study of blood T cell repertoires in COVID-19. For the study at large: Samples representing acute and convalescent COVID-19 were sourced from the United States, Italy and Spain. Sources were T cells, B-cell-depleted T cells, or PBMCs; the material itself was cDNA or gDNA.

Patients of the Seattle cohort, enrolled during active infection, were followed longitudinally. The CDR3 extends over 14 amino acids. Trimming cost V 5 bases and J 3 bases, with 13 bases left between them. The germline CDR1 and CDR2 sequences are MDHEN and SYDVKM. Clones were read by immunoSEQ multiplex PCR, and TCRdb kept only the in-frame ones, dropping some. Of a few hundred thousand clones in the sample, more than 75% were seen once. Sequenced material: peripheral blood. This TCR was sampled from a woman aged 55-70 years with COVID-19, enrolled during active disease. The chain recombines TRBV28 with TRBJ1-2; the D gene is possibly TRBD1 (5 bases). Here the CDR3 DNA reads TGTGCCAGCAGTCCCGCGGCAGGGCACTATGGCTACACCTTC. Protein: CASSPAAGHYGYTF.